This entry lists 18 T cell receptor beta chains sequenced from one sample in a study of CXCR3-negative and CXCR3-positive naive CD8 T cells. Study-wide points: Hydrophobicity of TRB CDR3s was greater in CXCR3-positive naive cells than in CXCR3-negative naive cells.

The method, 5' RACE with UMI labels, was used to prepare the TRB cDNA libraries. TCRdb reprocessed the 5' RACE reads and keeps a single row for each CDR3 protein, giving no DNA. This repertoire includes around 150,000 distinct CDR3 sequences. Antigens for these TCRs are unknown. The source material was naive CXCR3+ CD8+ T cells from blood. The subset was: CD45RO-CCR7+CD27+CD95- naive CD8+ T cells expressing CXCR3 (TNR3+). The receptors come from a human donor in good health. Some clones in this sample may be carry-over from other donors' samples.

The CDR3 spells CSVELQGRGEQYF. This chain connects TRBV29-1 to TRBJ2-7; TCRdb indicates TRBD1, and absent DNA this call remains unverified. This CDR3 has 13 amino acids. CDR1 and CDR2 from the germline V gene are SQVTM and ANQGSEA.

This chain connects TRBV27 to TRBJ2-1; TCRdb names TRBD2, which stays unverified in the absence of DNA. CDR1 MNHEY and CDR2 SMNVEV come from the germline V gene (reference sequence). This CDR3 contains 16 residues. The CDR3 sequence is CASSWLLAGGSNEQFF.

V usage is TRBV11-2 and J usage is TRBJ2-3; the TCRdb D gene call, TRBD2, has no DNA to confirm it. CDR1 is SGHAT and CDR2 is FQNNGV in the germline V gene. The CDR3 covers 16 residues. This CDR3 is CTSSLGTYAGTDTQYF. Variable domain in full (rest from reference TRBV11-2 and TRBJ2-3): EAGVAQSPRYKIIEKRQSVAFWCNPISGHATLYWYQQILGQGPKLLIQFQNNGVVDDSQLPKDRFSAERLKGVDSTLKIQPAKLEDSAVYLCTSSLGTYAGTDTQYFGPGTRLTVL.

V gene TRBV7-9 combines with J gene TRBJ1-6; TCRdb calls TRBD1, which cannot be checked without DNA. The CDR3 spans 14 residues. From germline, CDR1 is SEHNR and CDR2 FQNEAQ (reference sequence). CDR3 region: CASLPTGINSPLHF.

V and J are TRBV12-3 or TRBV12-4 and TRBJ2-5. The CDR3 is made up of 15 amino acids. This chain's CDR3 is CASSIHGRYQETQYF.

The gene calls are TRBV4-1 and TRBJ2-1; the TRBD2 assignment by TCRdb is unverifiable without DNA. The CDR3 loop spans 16 amino acids. Germline V lookup: CDR1 MGHRA, CDR2 YSYEKL. Here the CDR3 reads CASSHTLAGGRNEQFF.

The chain couples TRBV12-3 or TRBV12-4 to TRBJ2-7; TCRdb's D call, TRBD1, is unchecked because there is no DNA. This CDR3 is built from 16 residues. CDR3 residues: CASSFRRDRVSYEQYF.

The chain uses TRBV2 and TRBJ2-1; the D call from TCRdb, TRBD2, cannot be confirmed without DNA. The CDR3 totals 19 residues. Germline V gene data show CDR1 as SNHLY and CDR2 as FYNNEI. The CDR3 loop reads CASSLNRAQLSGSYNEQFF.

The gene calls are TRBV4-3 and TRBJ2-3. Germline CDR1 reads LGHNA; CDR2 reads YSLEER. There are 14 residues in the CDR3. This chain's CDR3 is CASSQHSGTDTQYF.

The genes are TRBV12-2 and TRBJ2-1; the TCRdb call, TRBD1, lacks DNA for checking. TRBV12-2 is a listed pseudogene. The CDR3 has 14 amino acids. CDR3 protein: CASRNPGRGDEQFF.

The gene calls are TRBV9 and TRBJ1-3; without DNA, the TCRdb call of TRBD1 cannot be checked. The germline V gene has CDR1 SGDLS and CDR2 YYNGEE. This CDR3 contains 15 residues. The CDR3 loop is CASNSQTGPGNTIYF.

This chain joins TRBV14 and TRBJ1-2; TCRdb proposes TRBD1, but this gene call is untestable without DNA. Germline values: CDR1 SGHDN, CDR2 FVKESK. The CDR3 length is 12 residues. CDR3 in amino acids: CASSQTGPGYTF.

The rearrangement uses TRBV7-6 and TRBJ2-7; TCRdb outputs TRBD1, but without DNA this stays unchecked. The CDR3 spans 20 residues. The germline CDR1 and CDR2 sequences are SGHVS and FNYEAQ. The CDR3 is CASSFSPGQGISDLHYEQYF.

J is TRBJ1-5 and V is TRBV12-3 or TRBV12-4. The CDR3 covers 13 residues. The CDR3 region is CASSSYQAGPQHF.

The V call is TRBV29-1, the J call TRBJ2-7; TCRdb returns TRBD1, unconfirmable since there is no DNA. The length of the CDR3 is 12 residues. Germline V gene data show CDR1 as SQVTM and CDR2 as ANQGSEA. The CDR3 sequence: CSAGQTNYEQYF.

V usage is TRBV9 and J usage is TRBJ2-3. Germline V gene data show CDR1 as SGDLS and CDR2 as YYNGEE. This CDR3 has 14 residues. This CDR3 reads CASSETTARDTQYF.

The gene calls are TRBV27 and TRBJ2-7; TCRdb's D call, TRBD1, is unchecked because there is no DNA. CDR3 length equals 13 residues. CDR1 and CDR2 from the germline V gene are MNHEY and SMNVEV (reference sequence). The CDR3 here is CASSLKGSYEQYF.

This rearrangement joins TRBV6-5 to TRBJ1-1; the D call from TCRdb, TRBD1, cannot be confirmed without DNA. Germline lookup yields CDR1 MNHEY and CDR2 SVGAGI. This CDR3 region has 14 residues. The CDR3 is CGSSYGGRGTEAFF.